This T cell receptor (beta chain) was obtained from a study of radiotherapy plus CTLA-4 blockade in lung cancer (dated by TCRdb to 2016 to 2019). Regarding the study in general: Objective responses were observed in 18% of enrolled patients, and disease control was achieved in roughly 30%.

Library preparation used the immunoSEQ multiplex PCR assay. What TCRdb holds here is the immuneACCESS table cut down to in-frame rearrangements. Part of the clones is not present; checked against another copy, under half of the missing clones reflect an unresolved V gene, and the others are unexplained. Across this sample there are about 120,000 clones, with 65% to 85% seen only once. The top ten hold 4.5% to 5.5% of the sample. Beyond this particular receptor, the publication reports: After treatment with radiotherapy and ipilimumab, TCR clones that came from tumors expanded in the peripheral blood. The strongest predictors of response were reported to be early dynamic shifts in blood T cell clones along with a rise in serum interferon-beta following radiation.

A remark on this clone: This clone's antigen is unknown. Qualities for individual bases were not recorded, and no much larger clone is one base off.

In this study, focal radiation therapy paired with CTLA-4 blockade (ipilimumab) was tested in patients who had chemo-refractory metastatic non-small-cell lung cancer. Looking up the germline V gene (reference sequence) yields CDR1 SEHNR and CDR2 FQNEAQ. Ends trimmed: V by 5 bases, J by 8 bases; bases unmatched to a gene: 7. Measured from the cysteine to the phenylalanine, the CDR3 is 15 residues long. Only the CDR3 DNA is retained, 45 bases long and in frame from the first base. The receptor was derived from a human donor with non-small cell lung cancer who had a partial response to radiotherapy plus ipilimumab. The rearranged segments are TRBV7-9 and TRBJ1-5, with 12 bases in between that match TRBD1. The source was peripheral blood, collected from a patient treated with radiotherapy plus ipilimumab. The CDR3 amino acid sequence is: CASSLGTGGREPQHF. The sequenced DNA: TGTGCCAGCAGCCTAGGGACAGGGGGCAGGGAGCCCCAGCATTTT.